One and the same sample provided the 32 T cell receptor beta chains below, sequenced in a study of T cells after yellow fever vaccination. A single record per CDR3 protein comes from TCRdb applying MiXCR to the 5' RACE reads. This table holds some 320,000 distinct CDR3 sequences, roughly 8.7% found once. The specimen comprised PBMCs, sampled on the day of the first yellow fever vaccination. The receptors shown here come from a man younger than 35 who received the YFV17D yellow fever vaccine.

The chain uses TRBV5-1 and TRBJ2-5, with D possibly being TRBD1 (5 bases). The V gene's germline CDR1 is SGHRS and CDR2 YFSETQ. V gave up 0 bases and J gave up 3 bases, with 6 bases separating them. This CDR3 is 13 amino acids long. CDR3 bases: TGCGCCAGCAGCTTGGCAGGGAAAGAGACCCAGTACTTC. Its protein product is CASSLAGKETQYF.

V and J are TRBV6-5 and TRBJ1-1; perhaps TRBD1 as D (5 bases). V lost 5 bases and J lost 3, with 16 bases in between. Per the germline V gene, CDR1 is MNHEY and CDR2 is SVGAGI. The CDR3 length is 15 residues. The CDR3 DNA follows: TGTGCCAGCAGTATCGACATACTGGGGGACACTGAAGCTTTCTTT. Protein product: CASSIDILGDTEAFF.

The genes are TRBV5-1 and TRBJ2-1; D perhaps matches TRBD2 (6 bases). Germline V gene sequence: CDR1 SGHRS, CDR2 YFSETQ. Trimming shortened V by 4 bases and J by 4 bases, and 18 bases separated the two germline ends. The CDR3 is 16 amino acids. The CDR3 region has the DNA TGCGCCAGCAGCCCCGGCGGGACTGCAACGTACAATGAGCAGTTCTTC. It yields the protein CASSPGGTATYNEQFF.

This clonotype was picked up a small number of times. The genes are TRBV6-2 or TRBV6-3 and TRBJ1-1, with D possibly TRBD1 on 6 matching bases. Germline CDR1 is MNHEY and CDR2 is SVGEGT. This CDR3 has 16 residues. V was shortened by 2 bases and J by 0 bases, with 13 bases between the two germline ends. DNA for the CDR3: TGTGCCAGCAGTTACCGAGGGGGACCGATGAACACTGAAGCTTTCTTT. Translated, it gives CASSYRGGPMNTEAFF.

This clonotype was observed at least ten times. The V gene is TRBV7-9, the J gene TRBJ2-2; tentatively, D is TRBD1 or TRBD2 (5 bases each). The CDR3 runs to 15 residues. Trimming shortened V by 10 bases and J by 5 bases, and 20 bases separated the two germline ends. Germline V gene data show CDR1 as SEHNR and CDR2 as FQNEAQ (reference sequence). The CDR3 spells CAMPTGWGRTGELFF. The CDR3 DNA reads as TGTGCCATGCCGACTGGCTGGGGACGGACCGGGGAGCTGTTTTTT.

Only a few counts were recorded for this clonotype. The chain uses TRBV6-2 or TRBV6-3 and TRBJ2-3; 7 bases fit TRBD1. V dropped 5 bases and J dropped 2; count of bases not matched to a gene: 10. Germline lookup yields CDR1 MNHEY and CDR2 SVGEGT. This CDR3 has 16 residues. CDR3 amino acids: CASSTPLEGATDTQYF. The CDR3 coding sequence is TGTGCCAGCAGTACCCCACTCGAGGGGGCCACAGATACGCAGTATTTT.

Here the CDR3 DNA reads TGTGCCAGCAGTTCTCGACCCAGATCGGGACTAAGGAGAATGAACACTGAAGCTTTCTTT. Amino acid sequence: CASSSRPRSGLRRMNTEAFF. This chain uses TRBV6-6 with TRBJ1-1; a weak D match, TRBD1 (5 bases). V lost 4 bases to trimming and J lost 0 bases, with 27 bases between them. The CDR3 is made up of 20 amino acids. Germline assignment: CDR1 MNHNY and CDR2 SVGAGI (reference sequence).

This clonotype was seen a few times. The chain joins TRBV7-2 to TRBJ2-5; D is perhaps TRBD1 or TRBD2 (5 bases each). Germline V gives CDR1 SGHTA, CDR2 FQGNSA. Trimming shortened V by 2 bases and J by 4 bases, and 14 bases separated the two germline ends. The CDR3 extends over 15 amino acids. Here the CDR3 DNA reads TGTGCCAGCAGCTTACAGGTCGGGGCAGGAGAGACCCAGTACTTC. It is translated as CASSLQVGAGETQYF. The complete variable domain, with remaining parts taken from reference TRBV7-2 and TRBJ2-5, reads GAGVSQSPSNKVTEKGKDVELRCDPISGHTALYWYRQSLGQGLEFLIYFQGNSAPDKSGLPSDRFSAERTGGSVSTLTIQRTQQEDSAVYLCASSLQVGAGETQYFGPGTRLLVL.

This clonotype was counted between two and nine times. This rearrangement joins TRBV5-1 to TRBJ1-1, with D tentatively TRBD1 (6 bases). This CDR3 contains 15 residues. The germline V gene has CDR1 SGHRS and CDR2 YFSETQ. V was clipped by 1 base and J by 6 bases, with 16 bases between them. CDR3 in DNA: TGCGCCAGCAGCTTGTCAGCAGGGGAATGGGCTGAAGCTTTCTTT. It specifies CASSLSAGEWAEAFF.

Ten or more counts support this clonotype. The genes are TRBV3-1 and TRBJ2-2; no clear D gene. Germline CDR1 LGHDT, CDR2 YNNKEL (reference sequence). The V end lost 2 bases, the J end lost 6 bases, and 7 bases lay between the germline ends. The CDR3 is made up of 13 amino acids. CDR3 amino acids: CASSQIRPGELFF. The CDR3 DNA reads TGTGCCAGCAGCCAAATACGTCCCGGGGAGCTGTTTTTT. Variable domain in full (rest from reference TRBV3-1 and TRBJ2-2): DTAVSQTPKYLVTQMGNDKSIKCEQNLGHDTMYWYKQDSKKFLKIMFSYNNKELIINETVPNRFSPKSPDKAHLNLHINSLELGDSAVYFCASSQIRPGELFFGEGSRLTVL.

V gene TRBV3-1 combines with J gene TRBJ1-4; 7 nucleotides agree with TRBD1. The CDR3 has 16 residues. V shed 4 bases and J 3 bases; nucleotides not matched to a gene: 8. Germline CDR1 LGHDT, CDR2 YNNKEL (reference sequence). DNA for the CDR3: TGTGCCAGCAGCCTCGGACAGGTGATAGCTAATGAAAAACTGTTTTTT. This codes for CASSLGQVIANEKLFF.

V gene TRBV6-5 combines with J gene TRBJ2-3; TRBD1 agrees at 8 bases. Trimming removed 2 bases from V and 3 bases from J; junction bases left unmatched: 4. Germline V gene sequence: CDR1 MNHEY, CDR2 SVGAGI. The length of the CDR3 is 15 residues. Here the CDR3 DNA reads TGTGCCAGCAGTTACCAGGGGGCTCGGACAGATACGCAGTATTTT. It codes for CASSYQGARTDTQYF.

This clonotype was counted ten times or more. The V and J genes are TRBV5-6 and TRBJ2-3; D unclear. V was clipped by 0 bases and J by 2 bases, with 7 bases between them. This CDR3 is 14 amino acids long. The germline CDR1 and CDR2 sequences are SGHDT and YYEEEE. The CDR3 nucleotides read TGTGCCAGCAGCTTGGACGTTTTCACAGATACGCAGTATTTT. This encodes CASSLDVFTDTQYF.

This chain uses TRBV2 with TRBJ1-1, with D unclear. Trimming shortened V by 4 bases and J by 5 bases, and 8 bases separated the two germline ends. CDR1 and CDR2 from the germline V gene are SNHLY and FYNNEI. The CDR3 loop spans 12 amino acids. The CDR3 sequence is CASSGSGTEAFF. The CDR3 coding sequence is TGTGCCAGCAGTGGAAGTGGAACTGAAGCTTTCTTT.

This clonotype was seen repeatedly, ten times or more. The rearrangement joins TRBV5-1 to TRBJ2-1; the D gene is possibly TRBD2 (7 bases). Per the germline V gene, CDR1 is SGHRS and CDR2 is YFSETQ. This CDR3 is 15 amino acids long. Trimming removed 1 base at V and 6 bases at J, with 14 bases between. CDR3 nucleotides: TGCGCCAGCAGCTTGTTTGCGGGGGCGGGCAATGAGCAGTTCTTC. This gives the protein CASSLFAGAGNEQFF.

V usage is TRBV4-1 and J usage is TRBJ2-1; TRBD2 agrees at 12 bases. J lost 4 bases, V lost 4 bases, and 5 bases had no gene match. The CDR3 has 16 amino acids. Germline values: CDR1 MGHRA, CDR2 YSYEKL. The chain's CDR3 is CASSPRLAGGYNEQFF. The CDR3 DNA reads TGCGCCAGCAGCCCCAGGCTAGCGGGGGGGTACAATGAGCAGTTCTTC.

This clonotype was seen once. J is TRBJ2-3 and V is TRBV5-6; D remains unclear. The length of the CDR3 is 12 residues. Germline V gene lookup returns CDR1 SGHDT and CDR2 YYEEEE. V was clipped by 4 bases and J by 5 bases, with 8 bases between them. The CDR3: CASSQHKDTQYF. The CDR3 bases are TGTGCCAGCAGCCAACACAAAGATACGCAGTATTTT.

This clonotype was recorded a few times. The chain combines TRBV28 with TRBJ2-7, with 7 bases that match TRBD1. The germline V gene encodes CDR1 MDHEN and CDR2 SYDVKM. The CDR3 has 14 amino acids. Trimming at V came to 6 bases and at J to 1 base, leaving 6 bases not matched to a gene. DNA for the CDR3: TGTGCCAGCAGCCTGGACAGGTGGTCCTACGAGCAGTACGTC. This gives the protein CASSLDRWSYEQYV.

This clonotype was seen repeatedly, ten times or more. J is TRBJ1-5 and V is TRBV7-9, with D possibly TRBD1 on 5 matching bases. Looked up from germline, CDR1 is SEHNR and CDR2 is FQNEAQ (reference sequence). The CDR3 has 14 amino acids. Between the trimmed V and J ends, which lost 2 bases and 3 bases, there was a span of 8 bases. The CDR3 region has the DNA TGTGCCAGCAGCTTACCAGGGACCAATCAGCCCCAGCATTTT. Its translation: CASSLPGTNQPQHF.

This clonotype was seen repeatedly, ten times or more. This chain uses TRBV5-6 with TRBJ1-1; 7 nucleotides align to TRBD1. The V segment lost 4 bases and the J segment 1 base; nucleotides outside the gene matches: 7. CDR3 size: 15 residues. CDR1 and CDR2 (germline): SGHDT, YYEEEE. The DNA for the CDR3 is TGTGCCAGCAGCACCTATACAGGGGCGAACACTGAAGCTTTCTTT. It translates to CASSTYTGANTEAFF.

This clonotype showed up many times. V is TRBV29-1 and J is TRBJ2-5, with D hard to call. The CDR3 loop spans 12 amino acids. Germline CDR1 reads SQVTM; CDR2 reads ANQGSEA. The ends were cut back, 4 bases at V and 1 base at J, with 7 bases in the middle. The CDR3: CSVVRTQETQYF. CDR3 DNA: TGCAGCGTTGTAAGGACCCAAGAGACCCAGTACTTC.

The sample holds many counts of this clonotype. J is TRBJ2-5 and V is TRBV12-3 or TRBV12-4; 10 bases agree with TRBD2. After removal of 6 bases from V and 3 bases from J, the junction contained 4 bases not matched to a gene. The CDR3 contains 14 residues. The CDR3 sequence: CASRDTSGEETQYF. CDR3 nucleotide sequence: TGTGCCAGCAGAGATACTAGCGGGGAAGAGACCCAGTACTTC.

J is TRBJ1-2 and V is TRBV5-6; the D gene is possibly TRBD1 (5 bases). This CDR3 region has 13 residues. From germline, CDR1 is SGHDT and CDR2 YYEEEE. Trimming removed 2 bases at V and 11 bases at J, with 16 bases between. The CDR3 nucleotides read TGTGCCAGCAGCTTCTTCCAGGGACGACCGTACACCTTC. Translated: CASSFFQGRPYTF. The full variable domain, its missing parts supplied by reference TRBV5-6 and TRBJ1-2, is DAGVTQSPTHLIKTRGQQVTLRCSPKSGHDTVSWYQQALGQGPQFIFQYYEEEERQRGNFPDRFSGHQFPNYSSELNVNALLLGDSALYLCASSFFQGRPYTFGSGTRLTVV.

This clonotype has a handful of counts. The chain joins TRBV20-1 to TRBJ1-3, with D possibly being TRBD1 (6 bases). The CDR3 extends over 13 amino acids. V gave up 7 bases and J gave up 2 bases, with 12 bases separating them. The germline V gene has CDR1 DFQATT and CDR2 SNEGSKA (reference sequence). The CDR3 nucleotides are TGCAGTGTCCCGGGGGCGGCTGGAAACACCATATATTTT. Residues: CSVPGAAGNTIYF.

The table lists this clonotype with a few counts. The chain is built from TRBV4-1 and TRBJ2-1; D remains unclear. Germline V lookup: CDR1 MGHRA, CDR2 YSYEKL. Trimming removed 1 base at V and 5 bases at J, with 9 bases between. CDR3 length: 14 residues. DNA for the CDR3: TGCGCCAGCAGCCAAGCACTCCAGGACAATGAGCAGTTCTTC. Residues: CASSQALQDNEQFF.

The chain carries TRBV27 and TRBJ1-2; D is unresolved. The germline V gene has CDR1 MNHEY and CDR2 SMNVEV (reference sequence). V gave up 3 bases and J gave up 6 bases, with 14 bases separating them. The CDR3 has 14 residues. The CDR3 loop reads CASSFGLGGHGYTF. The CDR3 DNA reads TGTGCCAGCAGTTTCGGCCTGGGAGGGCATGGCTACACCTTC.

This clonotype was counted only a few times. The CDR3 here is CASRYGQGGSYEQYF. In DNA, the CDR3 is TGTGCCAGCAGGTACGGACAGGGCGGTTCCTACGAGCAGTACTTC. This chain connects TRBV6-5 to TRBJ2-7; TRBD1 agrees at 8 bases. Germline V gene lookup returns CDR1 MNHEY and CDR2 SVGAGI. The CDR3 has 15 residues. The ends lost 6 bases at V and 1 base at J; junction bases unmatched: 8.

This clonotype was seen repeatedly, ten times or more. This rearrangement joins TRBV20-1 to TRBJ2-5; 10 nucleotides match TRBD2. This CDR3 is 15 amino acids long. Germline V gives CDR1 DFQATT, CDR2 SNEGSKA (reference sequence). V trimming: 2 bases; J trimming: 4 bases; junction bases outside the gene matches: 7. The CDR3 nucleotides are TGCAGTGCTAGATTACCCTCTAGCGGGGGAGAGACCCAGTACTTC. This encodes CSARLPSSGGETQYF.

This clonotype was recorded many times. The rearrangement joins TRBV7-9 to TRBJ2-1; TRBD1 might be the D (6 bases). Between the trimmed V and J ends, which lost 8 bases and 15 bases, there was a span of 26 bases. The length of the CDR3 is 14 residues. Germline CDR1 is SEHNR and CDR2 is FQNEAQ (reference sequence). The CDR3 nucleotides read TGTGCCAGCCGGATTGGTGTTCTTGGGGGCGGAATGTTCTTC. Protein: CASRIGVLGGGMFF.

This clonotype was counted ten times or more. The chain is built from TRBV12-5 and TRBJ1-2; possibly TRBD1 for D (5 bases). V was cut by 5 bases and J by 4 bases, with 11 bases left in between. Germline-derived CDR1 and CDR2 are LGHNT and FRNRAP. CDR3 size: 13 residues. The DNA for the CDR3 is TGTGCTAGTGGTACGGGACTGATCTATGGCTACACCTTC. This gives the protein CASGTGLIYGYTF.

There are many counts of this clonotype. The CDR3 DNA is TGCAGTGCCCCGGGACTCTACGAGCAGTACTTC. Translation: CSAPGLYEQYF. The rearrangement uses TRBV20-1 and TRBJ2-7, with D possibly matching TRBD2 (6 bases). The length of the CDR3 is 11 residues. CDR1 and CDR2 from the germline V gene are DFQATT and SNEGSKA (reference sequence). V was trimmed by 6 bases and J by 3 bases, leaving 9 bases between them.

This clonotype was detected a few times. The chain joins TRBV5-4 to TRBJ2-7; 7 bases map to TRBD1. This CDR3 spans 17 amino acids. From germline, CDR1 is SGHNT and CDR2 YYREEE (reference sequence). V gave up 0 bases and J gave up 3 bases; unmatched junction bases: 12. In DNA, the CDR3 is TGTGCCAGCAGCTTGGATGGTAGGCCAGGGGGATTCTACGAGCAGTACGTC. This codes for CASSLDGRPGGFYEQYV.